This TCR beta chain was documented in a study of blood T cell repertoires in COVID-19. As for the study in general: Sites in the United States, Italy and Spain provided acute and convalescent COVID-19 samples.

The CDR3 has 15 amino acids. Germline V gene lookup returns CDR1 LNHDA and CDR2 SQIVND (reference sequence). V lost 7 bases and J lost 4, with 19 bases in between. Profiling relied on immunoSEQ multiplex PCR, and the TCRdb table lists in-frame clones only, not all of them. Here the sample spans 85,000 to 110,000 clones, approximately 89% being singletons. Sequenced sample: peripheral blood. This sequence joins TRBV19 and TRBJ1-2; TRBD1 might be the D (6 bases). This receptor was obtained from a woman aged 80 or over in a cohort sampled during active COVID-19. Here the CDR3 DNA reads TGTGCCAGTACCTTGGACAGTTTGAACGTCTATGGCTACACCTTC. Translation: CASTLDSLNVYGYTF. The variable domain in full, with the rest retrieved from reference TRBV19 and TRBJ1-2, is DGGITQSPKYLFRKEGQNVTLSCEQNLNHDAMYWYRQDPGQGLRLIYYSQIVNDFQKGDIAEGYSVSREKKESFPLTVTSAQKNPTAFYLCASTLDSLNVYGYTFGSGTRLTVV.